The next 6 T cell receptor beta chains were all read from a single sample in a study of tumor-infiltrating lymphocytes in primary liver carcinoma. Between roughly 17 and 30 mg of unsorted bulk tissue served as the source from which RNA and DNA were co-extracted. A constant-region primer served to make TCR beta cDNA from about 530 ng total RNA. The TCR beta library was amplified through three nested multiplex PCR rounds in a modified ARM-PCR procedure. Rounds one and two of PCR, each of 10 to 11 cycles, were primed with TRBV1-TRBV30 forward primers and a C-beta reverse primer. One entry per CDR3 protein, called by TCRdb with MiXCR from the multiplex PCR reads. The sample includes fewer than 250,000 distinct CDR3 sequences, approximately 86% of them seen just once. Sample: tumor tissue from primary liver carcinoma. The receptors here all came from a man aged 40-49 years with primary liver carcinoma and hepatitis B virus infection.

Comments on this clonotype: This may arise from a read error, as a much more abundant clone is one base away. The CDR3 sequence: CATSSQREPTGEPFF. CDR3 nucleotide sequence: TGTGCCACCAGTTCTCAGCGGGAGCCCACCGGGGAGCCGTTTTTT. The chain employs TRBV24-1 and TRBJ2-2; TRBD2 agrees at 8 bases. Germline CDR1 is KGHDR and CDR2 is SFDVKD. The CDR3 has 15 residues.

The chain combines TRBV7-8 with TRBJ2-1; TRBD2 matches 7 bases. V was pared by 6 bases and J by 12 bases, with 17 bases of the junction left unmatched. The CDR3 contains 15 residues. Germline CDR1 is SGHVS and CDR2 is FQNEAQ. In nucleotides, the CDR3 is TGTGCCAGCAGACTGACTAGTGGGAGGGTCGATGGGCAGTTCTTC. This sequence encodes CASRLTSGRVDGQFF.

In regard to this clonotype: Here the CDR3 omits its conserved ending phenylalanine or tryptophan, so a read error is the likely source. The genes are TRBV12-3 or TRBV12-4 and TRBJ2-1; 8 bases match TRBD2. The CDR3 consists of 19 residues. J was trimmed by 12 bases and V by 1 base; bases with no gene match: 23. The CDR3 reads CASSLEASGSLPSYDGQFL. As DNA, the CDR3 is TGTGCCAGCAGTTTAGAAGCTAGCGGGTCGCTGCCCTCCTACGATGGGCAGTTCCTC.

In the case of this clonotype: This may be a read error, as it is one base from a much larger clone. The chain joins TRBV5-1 to TRBJ2-5; 9 positions agree with TRBD1. Germline assignment: CDR1 SGHRS and CDR2 YFSETQ. The length of the CDR3 is 16 residues. The CDR3 nucleotides are TGCACCAGCAGCTTGGCAATAGGGACAGGGAAAGAGACCCAGTACTTC. Amino acids: CTSSLAIGTGKETQYF.

Turning to this clonotype: A junction end diverges from the germline sequence, so it may reflect a read error. The V and J genes are TRBV7-9 and TRBJ1-1, with D unresolved. CDR1 is SEHNR and CDR2 is FQNEAQ in the germline V gene (reference sequence). There are 13 residues in the CDR3. This CDR3 is CANSLSANTEAFF. CDR3 nucleotides: TGTGCCAACAGCTTATCCGCAAACACTGAAGCTTTCTTT.

Note on this clonotype: Likely a read error: the CDR3 ends without its conserved phenylalanine or tryptophan. This chain connects TRBV7-9 to TRBJ2-7; 13 bases line up with TRBD2. V was clipped by 2 bases and J by 0 bases; unmatched bases: 10. The germline gives CDR1 SEHNR, CDR2 FQNEAQ (reference sequence). This CDR3 contains 19 residues. For the CDR3, the DNA is TGTGCCAGCAGCTTAATTTCGACTAGCGGGAGGCCCAGCTCCTACGAGCAGTACATC. Translating it yields CASSLISTSGRPSSYEQYI.